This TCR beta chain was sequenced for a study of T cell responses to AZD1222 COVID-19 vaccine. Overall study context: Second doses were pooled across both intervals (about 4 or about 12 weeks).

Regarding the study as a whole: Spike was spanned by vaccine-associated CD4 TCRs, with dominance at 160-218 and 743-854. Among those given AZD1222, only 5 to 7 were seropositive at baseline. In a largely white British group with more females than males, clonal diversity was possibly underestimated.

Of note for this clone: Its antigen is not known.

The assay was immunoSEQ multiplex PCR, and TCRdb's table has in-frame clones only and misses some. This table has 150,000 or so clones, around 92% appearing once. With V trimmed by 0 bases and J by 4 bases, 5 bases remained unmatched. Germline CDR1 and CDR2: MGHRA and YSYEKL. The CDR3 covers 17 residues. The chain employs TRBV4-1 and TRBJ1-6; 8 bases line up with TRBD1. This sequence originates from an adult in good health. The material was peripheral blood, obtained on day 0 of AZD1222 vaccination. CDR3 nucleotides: TGCGCCAGCAGCCAAGAGATTCAGGGGGCGTATAATTCACCCCTCCACTTT. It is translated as CASSQEIQGAYNSPLHF.